The entry that follows covers one T cell receptor beta chain sequence. The J segment lost 4 bases and the V segment lost 0 bases, leaving 8 bases of the junction unmatched. CDR1 is KGHSY, CDR2 FQNENV, per germline. The CDR3 is 17 amino acids. The record originates from a study of cytomegalovirus exposure and HLA in healthy donors. The study ran its PCR with 60 Vbeta and 13 Jbeta primers. Only in-frame clones appear in the TCRdb table, and some are missing; sequencing was by immunoSEQ multiplex PCR. Altogether about 150,000 clones are present, roughly 80% being singletons, with the ten largest covering around 13%.

Sequencing was done on a sample of PBMCs. This receptor was taken from a man aged 25 to 40 in good health and CMV-seropositive. The chain employs TRBV16 and TRBJ1-4; 7 nucleotides line up with TRBD1. Here the CDR3 DNA reads TGTGCCAGCAGCCAATCCCCGAAGACAGGGAATAATGAAAAACTGTTTTTT. It yields the protein CASSQSPKTGNNEKLFF.